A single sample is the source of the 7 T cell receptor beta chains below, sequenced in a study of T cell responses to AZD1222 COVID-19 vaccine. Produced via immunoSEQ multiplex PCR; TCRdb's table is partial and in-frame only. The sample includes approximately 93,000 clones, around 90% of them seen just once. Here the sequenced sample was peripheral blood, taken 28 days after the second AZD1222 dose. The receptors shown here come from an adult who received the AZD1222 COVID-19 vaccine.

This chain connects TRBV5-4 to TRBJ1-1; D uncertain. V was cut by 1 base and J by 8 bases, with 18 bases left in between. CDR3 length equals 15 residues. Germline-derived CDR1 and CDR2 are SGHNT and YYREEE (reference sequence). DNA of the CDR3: TGTGCCAGCAGCTTGAGGGTGACGGATGGGATGGAAGCTTTCTTT. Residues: CASSLRVTDGMEAFF. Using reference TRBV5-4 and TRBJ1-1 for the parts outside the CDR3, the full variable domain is ETGVTQSPTHLIKTRGQQVTLRCSSQSGHNTVSWYQQALGQGPQFIFQYYREEENGRGNFPPRFSGLQFPNYSSELNVNALELDDSALYLCASSLRVTDGMEAFFGQGTRLTVV.

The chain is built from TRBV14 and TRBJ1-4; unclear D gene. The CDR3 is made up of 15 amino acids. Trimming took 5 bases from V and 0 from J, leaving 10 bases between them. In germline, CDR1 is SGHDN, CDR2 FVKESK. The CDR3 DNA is TGTGCCAGCAGCTTGTTCCGCTCAACTAATGAAAAACTGTTTTTT. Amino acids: CASSLFRSTNEKLFF.

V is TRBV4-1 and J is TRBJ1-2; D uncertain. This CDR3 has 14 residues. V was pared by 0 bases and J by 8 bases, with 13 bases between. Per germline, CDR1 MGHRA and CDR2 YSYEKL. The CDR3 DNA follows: TGCGCCAGCAGCCAAGAGGGTCCCCGAGGAGGCTACACCTTC. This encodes CASSQEGPRGGYTF.

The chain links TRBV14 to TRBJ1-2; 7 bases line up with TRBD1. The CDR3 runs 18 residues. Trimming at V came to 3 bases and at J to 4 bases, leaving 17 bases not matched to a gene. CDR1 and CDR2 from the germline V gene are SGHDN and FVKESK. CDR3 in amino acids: CASSHRGTANRGSYGYTF. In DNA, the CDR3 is TGTGCCAGCAGCCACCGAGGGACAGCAAATAGGGGGAGCTATGGCTACACCTTC.

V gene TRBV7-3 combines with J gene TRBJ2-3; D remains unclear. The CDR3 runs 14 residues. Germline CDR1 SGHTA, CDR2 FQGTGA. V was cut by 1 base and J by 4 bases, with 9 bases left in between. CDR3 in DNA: TGTGCCAGCAGCTTAATAGTTGAATCAGATACGCAGTATTTT. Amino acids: CASSLIVESDTQYF.

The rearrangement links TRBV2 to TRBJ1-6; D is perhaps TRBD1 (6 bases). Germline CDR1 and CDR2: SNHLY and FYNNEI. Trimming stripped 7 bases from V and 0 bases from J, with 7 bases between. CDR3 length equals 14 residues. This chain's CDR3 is CASTGVSYNSPLHF. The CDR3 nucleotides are TGTGCCAGCACAGGGGTCTCCTATAATTCACCCCTCCACTTT.

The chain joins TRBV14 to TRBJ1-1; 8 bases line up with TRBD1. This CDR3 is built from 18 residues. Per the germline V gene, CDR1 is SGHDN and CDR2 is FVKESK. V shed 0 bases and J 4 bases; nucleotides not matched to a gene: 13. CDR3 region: CASSQDPPGGAGFTEAFF. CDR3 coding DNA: TGTGCCAGCAGCCAAGATCCCCCAGGGGGCGCCGGGTTCACTGAAGCTTTCTTT.